This T cell receptor beta chain was recovered during a study of beta chain features in type 1 diabetes. Study background: Across all samples, fewer than 140 million sorted cells were examined. Overall study findings and caveats: PCR may have favored shorter templates equally in patients and controls. The similarity of naive, central memory and Treg TCRB repertoires appeared greater among patients than among healthy donors. For Type 1 diabetes patients, all four CD4+ subsets carried TCRB CDR3s that were moderately but significantly shorter. Here, the possible influence of HLA type (on TCRB rearrangement) remained unresolved.

Expressed TCRB transcripts were sequenced after all isolated RNA was converted to cDNA. Only in-frame clones appear in the TCRdb table, and some are missing; sequencing was by immunoSEQ multiplex PCR. Of over 600,000 clones listed, around an eighth are singletons. The length of the CDR3 is 13 residues. V lost 0 bases and J 2 bases, leaving 7 bases between the germline ends. Germline loops: CDR1 GTSNPN, CDR2 SVGIG (reference sequence). As concerns this clone: Its target is not known. The same CDR3 is also encoded by other DNA sequences in this sample.

The receptor's source is a man aged 30 to 39 with type 1 diabetes. The source material was naive CD4+ T cells from blood. The V gene is TRBV30, the J gene TRBJ1-2; D not resolved. For the CDR3, the DNA is TGTGCCTGGAGTGTCAGACGGAACTATGGCTACACCTTC. It encodes CAWSVRRNYGYTF.